The entry below gives a single T cell receptor (beta chain) sequence along with its context. Amplification yielded TCR beta CDR3 regions, with RNA transcripts as the source. TCR CDR3 underwent first-round RT-PCR with the HTBI primer set. TCRdb ran MiXCR on the multiplex PCR reads and lists one entry per CDR3 protein. The top ten hold about 22% of the sample, which has more than 300,000 distinct CDR3 sequences, 11% to 15% seen once. The source of the sample is a study of T cells in Graves' hyperthyroidism and ophthalmopathy. The TCR sequence derives from a woman in her 30s with Graves' hyperthyroidism. The sample was blood.

The CDR3 region has the DNA TGTGCCAGCAGCCCTCATCAGGGGTATGGCTACACCTTC. Its translation: CASSPHQGYGYTF. This rearrangement joins TRBV9 to TRBJ1-2; D might be TRBD1 (6 bases). The CDR3 is 13 residues long. Deletions cut 4 bases from V and 5 bases from J, with 12 bases between. Germline V lookup: CDR1 SGDLS, CDR2 YYNGEE. Together with reference TRBV9 and TRBJ1-2, the CDR3 gives the full variable domain: DSGVTQTPKHLITATGQRVTLRCSPRSGDLSVYWYQQSLDQGLQFLIQYYNGEERAKGNILERFSAQQFPDLHSELNLSSLELGDSALYFCASSPHQGYGYTFGSGTRLTVV.